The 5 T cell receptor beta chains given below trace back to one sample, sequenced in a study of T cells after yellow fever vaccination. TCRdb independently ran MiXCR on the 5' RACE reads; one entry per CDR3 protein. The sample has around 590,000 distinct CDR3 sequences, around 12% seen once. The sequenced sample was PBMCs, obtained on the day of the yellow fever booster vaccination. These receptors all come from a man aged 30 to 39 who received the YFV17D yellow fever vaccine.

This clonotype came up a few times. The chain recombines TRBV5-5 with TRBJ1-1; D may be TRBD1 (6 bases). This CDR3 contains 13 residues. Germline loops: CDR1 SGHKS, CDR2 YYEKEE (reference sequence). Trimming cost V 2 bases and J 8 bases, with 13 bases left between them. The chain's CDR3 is CASSFGQKVEAFF. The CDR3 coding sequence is TGTGCCAGCAGCTTTGGACAGAAAGTCGAAGCTTTCTTT.

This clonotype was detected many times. The CDR3 sequence: CATSRSTNEQFF. CDR3 nucleotides: TGTGCCACCAGCAGATCCACCAATGAGCAGTTCTTC. This chain uses TRBV15 with TRBJ2-1, with D unresolved. Germline CDR1 reads LNHNV; CDR2 reads YYDKDF (reference sequence). The length of the CDR3 is 12 residues. V was clipped by 2 bases and J by 6 bases, with 5 bases between them.

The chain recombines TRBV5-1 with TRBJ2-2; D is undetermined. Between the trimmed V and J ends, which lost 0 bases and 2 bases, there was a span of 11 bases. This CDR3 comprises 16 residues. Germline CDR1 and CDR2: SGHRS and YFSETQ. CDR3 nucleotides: TGCGCCAGCAGCTTGGCCTCGGCCATCAACACCGGGGAGCTGTTTTTT. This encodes CASSLASAINTGELFF.

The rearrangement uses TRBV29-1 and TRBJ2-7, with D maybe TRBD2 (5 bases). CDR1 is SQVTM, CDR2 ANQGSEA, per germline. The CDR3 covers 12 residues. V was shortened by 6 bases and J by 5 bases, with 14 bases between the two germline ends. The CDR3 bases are TGCAGCGTCGGGTCCGGAGGCCACGAGCAGTACTTC. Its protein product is CSVGSGGHEQYF.

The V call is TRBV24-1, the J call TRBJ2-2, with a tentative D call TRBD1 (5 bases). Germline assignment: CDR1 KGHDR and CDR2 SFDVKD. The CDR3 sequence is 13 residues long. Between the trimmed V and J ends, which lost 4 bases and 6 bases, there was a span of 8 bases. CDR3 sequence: CATSEPGSGELFF. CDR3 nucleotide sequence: TGTGCCACCAGTGAGCCAGGGTCCGGGGAGCTGTTTTTT.